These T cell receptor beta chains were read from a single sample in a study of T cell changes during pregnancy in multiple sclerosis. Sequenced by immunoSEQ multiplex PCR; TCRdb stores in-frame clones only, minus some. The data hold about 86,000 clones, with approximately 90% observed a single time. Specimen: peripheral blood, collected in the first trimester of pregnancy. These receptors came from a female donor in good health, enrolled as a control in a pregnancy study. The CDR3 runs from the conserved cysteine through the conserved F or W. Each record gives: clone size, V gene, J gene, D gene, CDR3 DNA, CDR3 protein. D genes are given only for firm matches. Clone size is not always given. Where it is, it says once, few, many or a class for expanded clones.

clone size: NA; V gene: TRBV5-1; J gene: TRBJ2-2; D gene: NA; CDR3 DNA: TGCGCCAGCAGCTTTCAGGGCAACACCGGGGAGCTGTTTTTT; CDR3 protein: CASSFQGNTGELFF
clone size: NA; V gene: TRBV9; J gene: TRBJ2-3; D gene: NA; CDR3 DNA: TGTGCCAGCACCCGTCAGGCGGGTTCCACCACAGATACGCAGTATTTT; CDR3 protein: CASTRQAGSTTDTQYF
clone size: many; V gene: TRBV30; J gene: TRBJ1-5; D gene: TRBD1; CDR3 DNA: TGTGCCTGGAGCGACCGACAGGGGCATCAGCCCCAGCATTTT; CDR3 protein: CAWSDRQGHQPQHF
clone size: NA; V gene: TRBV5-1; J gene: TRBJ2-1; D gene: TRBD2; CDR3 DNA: TGCGCCAGCAGCTCTGATCCGGGACTAGCGGGCAATGAGCAGTTCTTC; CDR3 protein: CASSSDPGLAGNEQFF
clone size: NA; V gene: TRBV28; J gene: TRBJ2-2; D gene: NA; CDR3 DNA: TGTGCCAGCACGAGGGTCACCGGGGAGCTGTTTTTT; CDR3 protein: CASTRVTGELFF
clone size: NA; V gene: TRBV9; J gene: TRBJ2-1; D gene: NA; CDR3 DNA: TGTGCCAGCAGCCCCAGACCCGAGACTAGATACAATGAGCAGTTCTTC; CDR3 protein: CASSPRPETRYNEQFF
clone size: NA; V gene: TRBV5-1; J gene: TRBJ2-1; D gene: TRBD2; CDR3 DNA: TGCGCCAGCAGCAGGGGACTAGCGGACTACAATGAGCAGTTCTTC; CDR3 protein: CASSRGLADYNEQFF
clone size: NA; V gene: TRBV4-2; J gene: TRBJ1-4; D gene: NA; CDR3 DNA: TGTGCCAGCAGCCAAGATGAGCAGGGGAATGAAAAACTGTTTTTT; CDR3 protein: CASSQDEQGNEKLFF
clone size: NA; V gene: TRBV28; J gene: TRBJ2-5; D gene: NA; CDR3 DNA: TGTGCCAGCCGAGGAGGTCCCCAAGAGACCCAGTACTTC; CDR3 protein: CASRGGPQETQYF
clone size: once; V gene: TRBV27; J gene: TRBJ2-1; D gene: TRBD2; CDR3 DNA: TGTGCCAGCAGTCTTAGCGGGGGGATCGCCTACAATGAGCAGTTCTTC; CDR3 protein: CASSLSGGIAYNEQFF
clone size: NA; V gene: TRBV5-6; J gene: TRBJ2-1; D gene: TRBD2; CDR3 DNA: TGTGCCAGCAGCTTGAGGGCTAGCGGGGGGCTGAGCTCCTACAATGAGCAGTTCTTC; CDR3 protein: CASSLRASGGLSSYNEQFF
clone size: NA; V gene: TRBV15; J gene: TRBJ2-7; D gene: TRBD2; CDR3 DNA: TGTGCCACCAGCAGAGAGAGGACTAGCGGCCACGAGCAGTACTTC; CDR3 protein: CATSRERTSGHEQYF
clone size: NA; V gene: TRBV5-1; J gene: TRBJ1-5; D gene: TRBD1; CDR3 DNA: TGCGCCAGCAGCTTGGGGACAGGGGGGCAGCCCCAGCATTTT; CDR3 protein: CASSLGTGGQPQHF
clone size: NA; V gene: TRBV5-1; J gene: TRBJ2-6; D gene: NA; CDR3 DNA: TGCGCCAGCAGCCCCAGGGGCTCTGGGGCCAACGTCCTGACTTTC; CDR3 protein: CASSPRGSGANVLTF
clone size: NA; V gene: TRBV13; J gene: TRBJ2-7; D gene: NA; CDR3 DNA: TGTGCCAGTAGCTCAGGTCTCAGCTCCTACGAGCAGTACTTC; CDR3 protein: CASSSGLSSYEQYF
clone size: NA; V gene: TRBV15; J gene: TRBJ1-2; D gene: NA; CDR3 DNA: TGTGCCACCTACGGTCCTTTGGATGGCTACACCTTC; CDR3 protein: CATYGPLDGYTF